Listed here is a single T cell receptor (beta chain). Germline V gene sequence: CDR1 MDHEN, CDR2 SYDVKM. This CDR3 has 13 amino acids. V was pared by 2 bases and J by 6 bases, with 11 bases between. Generated by immunoSEQ multiplex PCR, the TCRdb table keeps only in-frame clones and is missing some. The sample lists about 94,000 clones, 95% occurring once. This record belongs to a study of technical replicates of blood from a few donors. The chain combines TRBV28 with TRBJ2-7, with D uncertain. This clonotype was obtained from a human donor in good health. The sample consisted of T cells isolated from PBMCs. The CDR3 loop is CASSLDIRSEQYF. The CDR3 coding sequence is TGTGCCAGCAGTTTAGACATAAGATCCGAGCAGTACTTC.